What follows describes a single TCR beta chain. It has no known antigen specificity. Per-base qualities were not stored, and no clone one base away is much larger. A second Seattle source provided samples from volunteer blood donors who had recovered from COVID-19. Collaborating institutions collected whole blood in K2EDTA tubes following their own protocols. For TCRbeta analysis, collaborators shipped samples in one of three forms: frozen whole blood, isolated PBMCs, or DNA extracted from either of those sample types. This entry comes from a study of blood T cell repertoires in COVID-19 (dated by TCRdb to 2019 to 2021). Regarding the complete study: Samples covering the acute and convalescent phases of COVID-19 were provided by collaborators in the United States, Italy and Spain. The material from the prospective study consisted of cDNA or gDNA derived from T cells, B-cell-depleted T cells, or PBMCs. Deeply sampled blood TCRbeta repertoires from subjects exposed to, actively infected with, or recovered from COVID-19 were included in the dataset. A freely available public database, intended as a resource for researchers studying the immune response to SARS-CoV-2, is where the repertoires were released. The samples were drawn from two sources: the first 160 participants of the ongoing ImmuneRACE study, and 950 to 1,500 subjects contributed by 6 global collaborators. Nearly every sample came with metadata listing a de-identified subject ID, COVID-19 status, age in years and sex. Where available, HLA class I and class II types were obtained from metadata supplied by the sample provider rather than from assay-based typing.

Including the terminal cysteine and phenylalanine, the CDR3 comprises 15 residues. Just CDR3 DNA is preserved here, 45 bases in frame from base 1. The germline V gene (reference sequence) gives CDR1 as MNHEY and CDR2 as SMNVEV. Trimming takes 0 bases from V and 4 bases from J, and the germline ends sit 10 bases apart. TCRbeta CDR3 regions were amplified from genomic DNA by means of the immunoSEQ Assay, a bias-controlled multiplex PCR. On the study's bioinformatics: The number of nucleated cells in each sample was estimated by amplification of reference gene primers within the assay. To quantify the absolute abundance of each unique TCRbeta CDR3 rearrangement, sequence reads were collapsed and filtered. For each sample, productive Simpson clonality was calculated as the square root of Simpson's diversity index over productive rearrangements. TCRdb took over this immuneACCESS table, retaining in-frame rearrangements with V and J assigned. Such tables are incomplete; in checked studies, under half of the missing clones stem from an unresolved V gene, and the remainder is unexplained. Clonal size and the V and J genes are those of that table, whereas D and trimming came from the DNA. For this sample there are 250,000 to 300,000 clones; about 90% appear just once. Of the sample, roughly 1.6% falls within the top ten clones.

Paper-wide results and their limitations: The amount of clinical and demographic metadata varied by source and participant and was provided uncurated.

Recombination joined TRBV27 with TRBJ1-3; the D gene is possibly TRBD1, with 5 bases matching. This sequence originates from a middle-aged woman who had recovered from COVID-19. The sample comprised peripheral blood. The CDR3 sequence is CASSLSGGLGNTIYF. The nucleotide sequence reads TGTGCCAGCAGTTTATCGGGGGGTCTGGGAAACACCATATATTTT.